Listed below are T cell receptor beta chains from one sample, sequenced in a study of blood T cell repertoires in COVID-19. Using immunoSEQ multiplex PCR, the repertoire was profiled, and TCRdb retains in-frame clones only, with some absent. Among roughly 230,000 clones listed, about 79% were seen once. Sequencing input: PBMCs or T cells enriched from blood (not recorded which). The receptors shown here come from an older woman who had recovered from COVID-19. The CDR3 runs from the conserved cysteine through the conserved F or W. A D gene is named only where the DNA matches it firmly. Clone size is given for some rows only: seen once, a few or many times, or a class if the clone is expanded.

>-|TRBJ1-4|TRBV30|14|TRBD1
CAWSAGTGKEKLFF
TGTGCCTGGAGTGCCGGGACAGGGAAGGAAAAACTGTTTTTT
>few|TRBJ2-2|TRBV5-4|16|-
CASSLPGQSNTGELFF
TGTGCCAGCAGCTTACCCGGACAGTCGAACACCGGGGAGCTGTTTTTT
>-|TRBJ1-3|TRBV9|17|TRBD1
CASSVVDQGEAGNTIYF
TGTGCCAGCAGCGTAGTTGACCAGGGGGAAGCTGGAAACACCATATATTTT
>few|TRBJ2-2|TRBV6-5|15|-
CASSYRRANTGELFF
TGTGCCAGCAGTTACAGGAGGGCGAACACCGGGGAGCTGTTTTTT
>-|TRBJ1-1|TRBV10-3|13|-
CAIKGSMNTEAFF
TGTGCCATCAAGGGGTCAATGAACACTGAAGCTTTCTTT
>-|TRBJ2-1|TRBV5-8|15|TRBD2
CASSLWLAGGTEQFF
TGTGCCAGCAGCTTGTGGCTAGCGGGAGGGACTGAGCAGTTCTTC
>-|TRBJ2-7|TRBV4-2|13|TRBD2
CASSPTSGWEQYF
TGTGCCAGCAGCCCAACTAGCGGTTGGGAGCAGTACTTC
>once|TRBJ2-7|TRBV6-1|14|TRBD1
CASSETGSGYEQYF
TGTGCCAGCAGTGAGACAGGGTCGGGCTACGAGCAGTACTTC
>-|TRBJ2-7|TRBV7-2|15|-
CASSPLGARPYEQYF
TGTGCCAGCAGCCCATTGGGGGCCCGACCCTACGAGCAGTACTTC
>-|TRBJ2-7|TRBV11-2|12|-
CASSVTSFEQYF
TGTGCCAGCAGCGTCACTTCATTCGAGCAGTACTTC
>-|TRBJ2-3|TRBV7-2|15|-
CASSGQGGAANTQYF
TGTGCCAGCAGCGGACAGGGAGGGGCAGCAAATACGCAGTATTTT
>-|TRBJ1-5|TRBV29-1|14|-
CSVEGGPGNQPQHF
TGCAGCGTTGAGGGGGGGCCGGGCAATCAGCCCCAGCATTTT
>-|TRBJ1-4|TRBV2|15|TRBD1
CASSLRTGAGEKLFF
TGTGCCAGCAGTCTCCGGACAGGGGCCGGAGAAAAACTGTTTTTT